Listed below are T cell receptor beta chains from one sample, sequenced in a study of CD4 T cells in relation to SARS-CoV-2 and coronaviruses. Clones were sequenced by immunoSEQ multiplex PCR, and TCRdb holds only the in-frame ones, with some missing. The sample lists some 69,000 clones; approximately 94% were seen once. Sequenced: naive CD4+ T cells from PBMCs. These receptors were taken from a human donor in good health. Each CDR3 is given without its conserved first and last residue. A D gene is named only where the DNA matches it firmly. Size is omitted from some rows. Given values are once, few, many or a class for expanded clones.

d_gene	v_gene	abundance	j_gene	CDR3aa
TRBD1	TRBV6-5	-	TRBJ1-6	ASSQRQGLASPLH
-	TRBV7-9	-	TRBJ2-2	ASSLDATGELF
-	TRBV12-2	-	TRBJ2-7	ASINQREKYEQY
-	TRBV24-1	-	TRBJ2-2	ATSLGWAGELF
-	TRBV6-4	once	TRBJ2-1	ASRGENNEQF
-	TRBV4-1	once	TRBJ2-1	ASSQRAGTPYNEQF
TRBD1	TRBV4-1	-	TRBJ1-2	ASSQGGPGQTNYGYT
-	TRBV5-4	-	TRBJ2-3	ASSLNGGASDTQY
-	TRBV12-3/TRBV12-4	-	TRBJ2-7	ASSQTITYEQY
TRBD1	TRBV5-1	-	TRBJ2-2	ASSGQGFTGELF
TRBD1	TRBV11-2	-	TRBJ1-1	ASSTWTGATEAF
-	TRBV7-9	-	TRBJ2-1	ASSLTSSRKSYNEQF
-	TRBV7-9	-	TRBJ1-1	ASSSPPNTEAF
-	TRBV4-1	-	TRBJ1-1	ASSQERVGNTEAF
-	TRBV21-1	-	TRBJ1-5	ASSPTYLRAVKNQPQH
TRBD2	TRBV18	-	TRBJ2-2	ASSPGTTKTNTGELF
-	TRBV28	-	TRBJ2-7	ASSSGAVLSYEQY
-	TRBV18	-	TRBJ1-1	ASSPLDRNTEAF
-	TRBV7-2	-	TRBJ2-1	ASSLSSSGSYNEQF
-	TRBV12-3/TRBV12-4	-	TRBJ1-2	ASSLEGYGYT
-	TRBV5-6	-	TRBJ1-1	ASSLGIGAPNTEAF
-	TRBV4-1	-	TRBJ2-3	ASSQDLLGTDTQY
TRBD1	TRBV23-1	-	TRBJ2-7	ASGRDRTYEQY
TRBD2	TRBV5-1	-	TRBJ2-7	ASSPGLAGTYEQY
TRBD1	TRBV19	-	TRBJ1-2	ASRTGAVNYGYT
-	TRBV10-3	-	TRBJ1-2	AISDPGEANYGYT
-	TRBV29-1	-	TRBJ2-7	SAGVVHEQY
-	TRBV7-8	-	TRBJ1-2	ASSYHGGSGGYT
-	TRBV11-2	-	TRBJ1-5	ASSFESNQPQH
-	TRBV10-3	once	TRBJ2-1	ATEDGLSSYNEQF
-	TRBV19	-	TRBJ1-6	ASSIMIGGNSPLH
-	TRBV21-1	-	TRBJ2-7	ATKNETGTASYEQY
-	TRBV2	few	TRBJ1-5	ASRSSNQPQH
-	TRBV2	-	TRBJ2-7	ASRLARINYEQY
-	TRBV7-3	-	TRBJ1-3	ASSLSSSGNTIY
TRBD2	TRBV27	-	TRBJ2-7	ASRTQLAGDYEQY
-	TRBV12-3/TRBV12-4	-	TRBJ2-7	ASSLIGILEQY
TRBD1	TRBV24-1	-	TRBJ2-3	ATSPRTGSTDTQY
TRBD2	TRBV28	-	TRBJ2-1	ASSLLAGGVV
TRBD2	TRBV5-1	once	TRBJ2-2	ASSSVLAGGPDTGELF
TRBD2	TRBV2	-	TRBJ2-5	ASILAGPPETQY
-	TRBV5-8	-	TRBJ1-5	ASSPGGVSNQPQH
-	TRBV11-2	-	TRBJ2-7	ASSLGGAASSA
TRBD1	TRBV28	-	TRBJ2-2	ASQRPGGGTGELF
-	TRBV3-1/TRBV3-2	few	TRBJ1-2	ASSQGYGYT
TRBD2	TRBV7-8	-	TRBJ2-1	ASSLVTSGRLNEQF
TRBD1	TRBV24-1	few	TRBJ2-2	ATSENRGQLIPGELF
-	TRBV5-5	-	TRBJ2-2	ASSHRAPANTGELF
-	TRBV7-9	-	TRBJ2-1	ASSSGLRTHEQF
-	TRBV4-2	-	TRBJ1-4	ASSQDEWESTNEKLF
-	TRBV9	-	TRBJ2-3	ASSVATSPYSTDTQY
-	TRBV3-1/TRBV3-2	-	TRBJ2-7	ASSQERGYEQY
-	TRBV30	-	TRBJ2-7	AWSVRVYEQY
TRBD2	TRBV30	-	TRBJ2-1	AWSGGLAGGPSSYNEQF